These T cell receptor beta chains were read from a single sample in a study of T cell repertoires in aging, cancer and after chemotherapy. Each CDR3 protein gets one entry after TCRdb re-called the multiplex PCR reads with MiXCR. Found here are roughly 1,600 distinct CDR3 sequences, around a fifth of them singletons; the top ten hold 35% to 50%. The sequenced material came from blood. The receptors originated from a human donor with a solid tumor. Each CDR3 is given with its conserved first and last residue. D genes are given only for firm matches.

j_call,d_call,v_call,cdr3_aa
TRBJ2-1,TRBD2,TRBV20-1,CSSRDRAGLATNEQFF
TRBJ2-1,TRBD2,TRBV20-1,CSAADLRDYRYNEQFF
TRBJ2-3,.,TRBV13,CVSSSSTDTQYF
TRBJ2-1,TRBD2,TRBV20-1,CSARRFPSGEYEQFF
TRBJ2-1,TRBD2,TRBV4-2,CASSPGGRDEQFF
TRBJ1-5,.,TRBV12-3/TRBV12-4,CASRGQLANQPQHF
TRBJ2-1,TRBD2,TRBV19,CASRDGGVYNEQFF
TRBJ1-2,.,TRBV5-1,CASSFQGSDGYTF
TRBJ2-1,.,TRBV6-6,CASRTTKSLYNEQFF
TRBJ2-1,.,TRBV19,CASSLLELGLEQFF
TRBJ2-1,TRBD2,TRBV28,CASGLAGGPGNEQFF
TRBJ2-7,TRBD1,TRBV12-3/TRBV12-4,CASSPRLGTGAYRRSYEQYF
TRBJ2-7,.,TRBV10-3,CAISEFKEQYF
TRBJ1-4,.,TRBV29-1,CSVARDNEKLFF
TRBJ1-3,.,TRBV11-1,CASSARGVGKKNTIYF
TRBJ2-3,.,TRBV5-5,CASSVDSWSTDTQYF
TRBJ1-4,.,TRBV12-3/TRBV12-4,CASSPPGVGHEKLFF
TRBJ2-7,TRBD1,TRBV29-1,CSVPSPGQGDRAYEQYF
TRBJ2-3,TRBD2,TRBV7-2,CASTPPGASGGTDTQYF
TRBJ1-3,.,TRBV14,CASSQDLPGSGNTIYF
TRBJ2-2,.,TRBV5-5,CASSLPLGSTGELFF
TRBJ2-2,.,TRBV5-3,CASSFGPVGEELFF
TRBJ2-1,TRBD2,TRBV19,CASSRTSGSFNEQFF
TRBJ1-5,.,TRBV6-1,CASRRGAGQPQHF
TRBJ1-4,.,TRBV20-1,CSSQIQGRTNEKLFF
TRBJ2-5,TRBD1,TRBV6-6,CASSSTGAQYF
TRBJ2-3,.,TRBV5-1,CASSLERGLPDKQYF
TRBJ1-3,.,TRBV6-6,CASKGGGISGNTIYF
TRBJ1-1,.,TRBV28,CASRGPVKNTEAFF
TRBJ2-3,.,TRBV7-2,CASSLDGTDTQYF
TRBJ1-2,.,TRBV6-2/TRBV6-3,CASSIGFGYTF